Listed below are T cell receptor beta chains from one sample, sequenced in a study of T cell changes during pregnancy in multiple sclerosis. Assay used: immunoSEQ multiplex PCR; TCRdb lists only in-frame clones, some missing. The sample has nearly 80,000 clones, approximately 92% seen once. The starting material was CD4+ T cells from peripheral blood mononuclear cells, obtained before pregnancy. These receptors originate from a female donor with multiple sclerosis, enrolled in a pregnancy study. Each CDR3 is given with its conserved first and last residue. A D gene is named only where the DNA matches it firmly. Rows give clone size only sometimes, using once, few, many, or a class for an expanded clone.

-	-	TRBV28	TRBJ1-5	CASSVSMGRFQPQHF	TGTGCCAGCAGCGTAAGTATGGGCAGATTCCAGCCCCAGCATTTT
-	TRBD1	TRBV5-4	TRBJ2-1	CASSLVSGQGYHNEQFF	TGTGCCAGCAGCTTGGTCTCGGGACAGGGGTACCACAATGAGCAGTTCTTC
-	TRBD1	TRBV5-8	TRBJ1-2	CASSPDRDYGYTF	TGTGCCAGCAGCCCGGACAGGGACTATGGCTACACCTTC
-	-	TRBV28	TRBJ2-2	CASSLNDNGELFF	TGTGCCAGCAGTTTAAACGACAACGGGGAGCTGTTTTTT
-	-	TRBV11-2	TRBJ1-1	CASSLSNGGTEAFF	TGTGCCAGCAGCTTATCCAACGGAGGTACTGAAGCTTTCTTT
-	-	TRBV10-2	TRBJ1-3	CASSDGASGNTIYF	TGCGCCAGCAGTGATGGGGCATCTGGAAACACCATATATTTT
-	TRBD1	TRBV4-1	TRBJ1-2	CASSQGTGQGTLDYGYTF	TGCGCCAGCAGCCAGGGAACGGGACAGGGGACTTTGGACTATGGCTACACCTTC
-	-	TRBV30	TRBJ1-6	CAWSVRGLQSPLHF	TGTGCCTGGAGTGTACGGGGGTTACAATCACCCCTCCACTTT
-	TRBD1	TRBV5-6	TRBJ1-2	CASSPYTGTGFDYGYTF	TGTGCCAGCAGCCCCTACACCGGGACAGGGTTTGACTATGGCTACACCTTC
-	-	TRBV6-5	TRBJ1-2	CASISGMGGSTGYTF	TGTGCCAGCATTTCGGGGATGGGCGGGAGTACGGGCTACACCTTC
-	-	TRBV7-7	TRBJ2-5	CASSLDSGTQYF	TGTGCCAGCAGCTTAGACAGTGGGACCCAGTACTTC
-	-	TRBV19	TRBJ1-4	CASTGEGEKLFF	TGTGCCAGTACGGGGGAGGGTGAAAAACTGTTTTTT
-	TRBD2	TRBV7-2	TRBJ2-1	CASSSGGSSYNEQFF	TGTGCCAGCAGCTCCGGGGGGAGCTCCTACAATGAGCAGTTCTTC
-	-	TRBV7-9	TRBJ2-1	CASSLGRYNEQFF	TGTGCCAGCAGCTTGGGCAGATACAATGAGCAGTTCTTC
-	-	TRBV18	TRBJ2-7	CASSRDITYEQYF	TGTGCCAGCTCACGGGACATTACCTACGAGCAGTACTTC
-	TRBD2	TRBV18	TRBJ2-5	CASSPLGGNQETQYF	TGTGCCAGCTCCCCGTTGGGAGGGAACCAAGAGACCCAGTACTTC
-	-	TRBV4-1	TRBJ2-7	CASSQGILGRYEQYF	TGCGCCAGCAGCCAAGGGATCCTGGGCCGTTACGAGCAGTACTTC
-	-	TRBV7-3	TRBJ1-3	CASSPGGTGNTIYF	TGTGCCAGCAGCCCCGGGGGGACTGGAAACACCATATATTTT
once	-	TRBV6-6	TRBJ1-1	CASSYSAGLGRTEAFF	TGTGCCAGCAGTTACTCAGCAGGGCTCGGCCGGACTGAAGCTTTCTTT
-	TRBD2	TRBV7-2	TRBJ2-1	CASSFTGGPYNEQFF	TGTGCCAGCAGCTTCACGGGGGGGCCCTACAATGAGCAGTTCTTC
-	TRBD1	TRBV5-1	TRBJ2-2	CASSSGQGNTGELFF	TGCGCCAGCAGCTCGGGACAGGGGAACACCGGGGAGCTGTTTTTT
few	-	TRBV18	TRBJ1-1	CASSTTGMNTEAFF	TGTGCCAGCTCAACCACAGGGATGAACACTGAAGCTTTCTTT
-	TRBD2	TRBV5-1	TRBJ2-1	CASSSTSGGYNEQFF	TGCGCCAGCAGCTCCACTAGCGGGGGATACAATGAGCAGTTCTTC
-	TRBD2	TRBV28	TRBJ2-7	CASSLAGAYEQYF	TGTGCCAGCAGTCTAGCGGGAGCTTACGAGCAGTACTTC
-	-	TRBV19	TRBJ1-6	CASSIQLNYISPLHF	TGTGCCAGTAGTATACAGCTAAACTATATCTCACCCCTCCACTTT
-	TRBD1	TRBV9	TRBJ2-1	CASSAGQGYNEQFF	TGTGCCAGCAGCGCCGGACAGGGGTACAATGAGCAGTTCTTC
-	-	TRBV11-3	TRBJ1-5	CASSLRQDCNQPQHF	TGTGCCAGCAGCTTAAGACAGGACTGCAATCAGCCCCAGCATTTT
-	-	TRBV7-2	TRBJ2-1	CASSLGTVFQNEQFF	TGTGCCAGCAGCTTAGGTACCGTCTTCCAGAATGAGCAGTTCTTC
-	-	TRBV5-1	TRBJ1-1	CASSFNGVNTEAFF	TGCGCCAGCAGCTTTAACGGGGTCAACACTGAAGCTTTCTTT
-	-	TRBV6-1	TRBJ2-3	CASSLDRSTDTQYF	TGTGCCAGCAGTCTAGACAGAAGCACAGATACGCAGTATTTT
-	TRBD2	TRBV5-4	TRBJ2-1	CASSLWTSGNDEQFF	TGTGCCAGCAGCTTGTGGACTAGCGGGAACGATGAGCAGTTCTTC
many	-	TRBV19	TRBJ1-2	CASSQGRNYGYTF	TGTGCCAGTAGTCAGGGGCGAAACTATGGCTACACCTTC
once	-	TRBV14	TRBJ2-5	CASSQDGIKETQYF	TGTGCCAGCAGCCAAGACGGGATTAAAGAGACCCAGTACTTC
-	-	TRBV5-1	TRBJ2-5	CASSRSGTQETQYF	TGCGCCAGCAGCCGGTCGGGTACACAAGAGACCCAGTACTTC
-	-	TRBV18	TRBJ2-2	CASSPEPNTGELFF	TGTGCCAGCTCACCGGAGCCGAACACCGGGGAGCTGTTTTTT
-	TRBD1	TRBV28	TRBJ1-5	CASSFRTGAPSAQPQHF	TGTGCCAGCAGTTTTCGGACAGGAGCCCCCTCAGCTCAGCCCCAGCATTTT
-	-	TRBV6-5	TRBJ2-7	CASSYQDSTSYEQYF	TGTGCCAGCAGTTATCAGGACAGCACATCCTACGAGCAGTACTTC
-	TRBD2	TRBV4-1	TRBJ2-3	CASSQVTSGGYTDTQYF	TGCGCCAGCAGCCAAGTGACTAGCGGGGGGTACACAGATACGCAGTATTTT
once	TRBD2	TRBV10-3	TRBJ2-1	CAISPSGRPKQFF	TGTGCCATCAGCCCTAGCGGACGCCCTAAGCAGTTCTTC
-	TRBD1	TRBV6-6	TRBJ2-2	CASSYSTGPNTGELFF	TGTGCCAGCAGTTACTCGACAGGGCCAAACACCGGGGAGCTGTTTTTT
-	-	TRBV19	TRBJ2-6	CASLNRGQVSGANVLTF	TGTGCCAGTCTGAACCGGGGACAAGTCTCTGGGGCCAACGTCCTGACTTTC
-	TRBD1	TRBV7-9	TRBJ1-1	CASSPRDRVTTEAFF	TGTGCCAGCAGCCCCCGGGACAGGGTGACTACTGAAGCTTTCTTT